These 19 T cell receptor beta chains originate from one sample sequenced in a study of shared clonotypes between healthy human individuals. Assay used: immunoSEQ multiplex PCR; TCRdb lists only in-frame clones, some missing. The sample lists about 1 million clones; 75% were seen once. Sequenced material: memory CD4+ T cells sorted from blood. Noted subset: CD45RA-negative fraction. These TCRs come from a man between 18 and 29 years old in good health.

On this clone itself: This CDR3 is also generated by other DNA sequences in the sample. The chain combines TRBV7-6 with TRBJ2-2; TRBD1 matches at 8 bases. This CDR3 contains 16 residues. Trimming removed 5 bases from V and 0 bases from J; junction bases left unmatched: 5. CDR1 and CDR2 from the germline V gene are SGHVS and FNYEAQ. Written as DNA, the CDR3 is TGTGCCAGCAGCCCAGGACAGGGTTCGAACACCGGGGAGCTGTTTTTT. Amino acids: CASSPGQGSNTGELFF.

The chain carries TRBV11-3 and TRBJ2-3, with 9 bases matching TRBD2. V was clipped by 3 bases and J by 0 bases; unmatched bases: 1. This CDR3 contains 15 residues. The germline V gene encodes CDR1 SGHNT and CDR2 YENEEA. In nucleotides, the CDR3 is TGTGCCAGCAGCTTTAGCGGGGGAAGCACAGATACGCAGTATTTT. Protein: CASSFSGGSTDTQYF.

Only one count was recorded for this clone. The gene calls are TRBV9 and TRBJ2-5, with TRBD2 matching over 8 bases. This CDR3 is built from 16 residues. With 6 bases clipped from V and 3 bases from J, the junction kept 13 bases outside the gene matches. Germline V gene data show CDR1 as SGDLS and CDR2 as YYNGEE. In DNA, the CDR3 is TGTGCCAGCACCCTAGGTCTAGGCGGGGGGAAAGAGACCCAGTACTTC. Translation gives CASTLGLGGGKETQYF.

This CDR3 reads CASSQSLSAETQYF. The CDR3 nucleotides are TGTGCCAGCAGCCAATCTCTATCGGCGGAGACCCAGTACTTC. This rearrangement joins TRBV14 to TRBJ2-5; D is undetermined. Per the germline V gene, CDR1 is SGHDN and CDR2 is FVKESK. The CDR3 totals 14 residues. V was trimmed by 2 bases and J by 5 bases, leaving 12 bases between them.

Only a few counts were recorded for this clone. V gene TRBV18 combines with J gene TRBJ1-1; D unclear. Trimming shortened V by 5 bases and J by 5 bases, and 12 bases separated the two germline ends. This CDR3 is built from 13 residues. CDR1 KGHSH and CDR2 LQKENI come from the germline V gene. CDR3 DNA: TGTGCCAGCTCAAACGCAGAGGTAACTGAAGCTTTCTTT. Its protein is CASSNAEVTEAFF. Variable domain in full (rest from reference TRBV18 and TRBJ1-1): NAGVMQNPRHLVRRRGQEARLRCSPMKGHSHVYWYRQLPEEGLKFMVYLQKENIIDESGMPKERFSAEFPKEGPSILRIQQVVRGDSAAYFCASSNAEVTEAFFGQGTRLTVV.

V gene TRBV6-1 combines with J gene TRBJ1-6; 7 nucleotides align to TRBD1. Trimming took 8 bases from V and 5 from J; bases not matched to a gene: 9. Germline V lookup: CDR1 MNHNS, CDR2 SASEGT. The CDR3 sequence is 15 residues long. CDR3 sequence reads: CASSGQDSHNSPLHF. CDR3 nucleotide sequence: TGTGCCAGCTCTGGACAGGACAGTCATAATTCACCCCTCCACTTT.

About this clone itself: Other DNA variants within this sample encode the same CDR3. This chain links TRBV5-1 with TRBJ1-1, with D unclear. The CDR3 is 14 amino acids. Trimming cost V 0 bases and J 2 bases, with 8 bases left between them. The germline V gene has CDR1 SGHRS and CDR2 YFSETQ. The DNA of the CDR3 is TGCGCCAGCAGCTTGGGTGGATCTAACACTGAAGCTTTCTTT. It specifies CASSLGGSNTEAFF.

J is TRBJ1-2 and V is TRBV5-1, with 10 bases matching TRBD1. Germline V gene lookup returns CDR1 SGHRS and CDR2 YFSETQ. This CDR3 has 14 amino acids. With 3 bases clipped from V and 6 bases from J, the junction kept 5 bases outside the gene matches. The CDR3 DNA is TGCGCCAGCAGCTCGACCGGGACAGGGGATGGCTACACCTTC. Protein: CASSSTGTGDGYTF.

The sample holds one count of this clone. The chain recombines TRBV9 with TRBJ2-2; possible D gene TRBD1, 5 bases. Germline V lookup: CDR1 SGDLS, CDR2 YYNGEE. CDR3 length equals 15 residues. Trimming took off 2 bases at V and 1 base at J, with 9 bases between the two ends. CDR3 bases: TGTGCCAGCAGCGTTTCAGGGATGAACACCGGGGAGCTGTTTTTT. Protein sequence: CASSVSGMNTGELFF.

The V call is TRBV5-6, the J call TRBJ2-7; D gene unclear. The germline gives CDR1 SGHDT, CDR2 YYEEEE. Trimming took off 0 bases at V and 2 bases at J, with 9 bases between the two ends. The CDR3 has 14 amino acids. CDR3 in amino acids: CASSLDADPYEQYF. The CDR3 DNA is TGTGCCAGCAGCTTGGATGCGGACCCCTACGAGCAGTACTTC.

The rearrangement joins TRBV25-1 to TRBJ2-3; D assignment may be TRBD1 or TRBD2 (5 bases each). This CDR3 has 15 residues. The V and J ends lost 1 base and 5 bases respectively, with 13 bases between them. Germline loops: CDR1 MGHDK, CDR2 SYGVNS. The CDR3 is CASSESGLRGDTQYF. In DNA, the CDR3 is TGTGCCAGCAGTGAATCAGGGCTCCGGGGAGATACGCAGTATTTT. Supplemented by reference TRBV25-1 and TRBJ2-3, the full variable domain reads EADIYQTPRYLVIGTGKKITLECSQTMGHDKMYWYQQDPGMELHLIHYSYGVNSTEKGDLSSESTVSRIRTEHFPLTLESARPSHTSQYLCASSESGLRGDTQYFGPGTRLTVL.

The chain combines TRBV19 with TRBJ1-3; 9 bases are shared with TRBD1. There are 16 residues in the CDR3. V lost 5 bases and J lost 2; bases outside the gene matches: 7. Germline lookup yields CDR1 LNHDA and CDR2 SQIVND (reference sequence). The CDR3 region is CASSVPGQGAGNTIYF. The CDR3 nucleotides read TGTGCCAGTAGTGTTCCGGGACAGGGAGCTGGAAACACCATATATTTT.

V gene TRBV28 combines with J gene TRBJ2-5; D is uncertain. CDR1 is MDHEN, CDR2 SYDVKM, per germline. The CDR3 runs 14 residues. V was pared by 6 bases and J by 5 bases, with 16 bases between. CDR3 sequence reads: CASSHPTQPETQYF. As DNA, the CDR3 is TGTGCCAGCAGCCATCCCACCCAGCCTGAGACCCAGTACTTC.

This sequence joins TRBV30 and TRBJ2-1, with TRBD2 matching over 8 bases. The V gene end was trimmed by 8 bases and the J gene end by 6 bases; junction bases not matched to a gene: 9. This CDR3 has 13 residues. Germline V gives CDR1 GTSNPN, CDR2 SVGIG (reference sequence). CDR3 sequence (DNA): TGTGCCCTGGAGCGGGAGTTGAGCAATGAGCAGTTCTTC. As protein: CALERELSNEQFF.

This clone was seen a handful of times. J is TRBJ1-4 and V is TRBV18, with 7 bases that match TRBD1. CDR1 and CDR2 (germline): KGHSH, LQKENI. The CDR3 consists of 13 residues. V shed 4 bases, J shed 7 bases, and the junction held 3 bases outside the gene matches. CDR3 in amino acids: CASSLGTAEKLFF. The CDR3 coding sequence is TGTGCCAGCTCACTAGGGACAGCTGAAAAACTGTTTTTT.

The chain combines TRBV6-1 with TRBJ1-1, with D tentatively TRBD1 (5 bases). Between the trimmed V and J ends, which lost 6 bases and 4 bases, there was a span of 18 bases. Germline V gives CDR1 MNHNS, CDR2 SASEGT. The CDR3 has 15 amino acids. The CDR3 sequence is CASRAPGTKTTEAFF. CDR3 nucleotides: TGTGCCAGCAGAGCCCCCGGGACGAAGACCACTGAAGCTTTCTTT.

This clone has only one observation. J is TRBJ1-2 and V is TRBV28; D is perhaps TRBD1 (6 bases). Germline loops: CDR1 MDHEN, CDR2 SYDVKM. This CDR3 region has 15 residues. Trimming cost V 8 bases and J 4 bases, with 20 bases left between them. Here the CDR3 reads CASRVASGTIYGYTF. CDR3 nucleotide sequence: TGTGCCAGCCGGGTCGCCTCCGGGACAATCTATGGCTACACCTTC.

The chain combines TRBV5-4 with TRBJ2-3; D perhaps matches TRBD2 (5 bases). The germline V and J ends were trimmed by 3 bases and 2 bases, with 13 bases remaining between them. There are 15 residues in the CDR3. CDR1 is SGHNT, CDR2 YYREEE, per germline (reference sequence). Here the CDR3 DNA reads TGTGCCAGCAGCTCCCTCCAACTAGACACAGATACGCAGTATTTT. Residues: CASSSLQLDTDTQYF.

V usage is TRBV14 and J usage is TRBJ1-1; D might be TRBD1 (5 bases). This CDR3 is 15 amino acids long. V was pared by 1 base and J by 3 bases, with 12 bases between. Germline CDR1 SGHDN, CDR2 FVKESK. In nucleotides, the CDR3 is TGTGCCAGCAGCCAAGCTCAGGGTTGGGACACTGAAGCTTTCTTT. Protein: CASSQAQGWDTEAFF. The complete variable domain, with remaining parts taken from reference TRBV14 and TRBJ1-1, reads EAGVTQFPSHSVIEKGQTVTLRCDPISGHDNLYWYRRVMGKEIKFLLHFVKESKQDESGMPNNRFLAERTGGTYSTLKVQPAELEDSGVYFCASSQAQGWDTEAFFGQGTRLTVV.